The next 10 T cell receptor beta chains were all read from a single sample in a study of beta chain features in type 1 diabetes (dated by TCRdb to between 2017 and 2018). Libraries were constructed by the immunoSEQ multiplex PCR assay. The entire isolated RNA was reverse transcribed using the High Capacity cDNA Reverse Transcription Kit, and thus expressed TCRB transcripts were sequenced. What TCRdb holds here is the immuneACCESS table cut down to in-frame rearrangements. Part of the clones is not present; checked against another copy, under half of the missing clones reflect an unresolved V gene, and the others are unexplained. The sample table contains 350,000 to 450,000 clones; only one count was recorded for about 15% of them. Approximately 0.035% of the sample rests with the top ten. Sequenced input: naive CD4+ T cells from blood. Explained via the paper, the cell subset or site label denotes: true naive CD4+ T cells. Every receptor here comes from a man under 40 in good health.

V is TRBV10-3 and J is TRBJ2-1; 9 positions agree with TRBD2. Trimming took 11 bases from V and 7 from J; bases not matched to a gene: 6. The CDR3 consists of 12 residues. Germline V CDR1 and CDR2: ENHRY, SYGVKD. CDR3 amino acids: CASSTSGNEQFF. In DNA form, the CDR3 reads TGTGCCTCCTCGACTAGCGGAAATGAGCAGTTCTTC.

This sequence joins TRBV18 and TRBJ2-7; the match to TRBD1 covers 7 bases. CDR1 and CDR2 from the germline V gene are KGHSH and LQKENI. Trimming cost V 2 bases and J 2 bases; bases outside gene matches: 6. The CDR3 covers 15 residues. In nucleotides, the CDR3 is TGTGCCAGCTCACCAACGACAGGGAGTACCTACGAGCAGTACTTC. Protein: CASSPTTGSTYEQYF.

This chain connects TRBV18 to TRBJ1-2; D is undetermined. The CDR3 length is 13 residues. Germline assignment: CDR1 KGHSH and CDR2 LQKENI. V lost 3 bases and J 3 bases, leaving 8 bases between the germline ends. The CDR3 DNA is TGTGCCAGCTCACCGGACGATTACTATGGCTACACCTTC. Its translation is CASSPDDYYGYTF.

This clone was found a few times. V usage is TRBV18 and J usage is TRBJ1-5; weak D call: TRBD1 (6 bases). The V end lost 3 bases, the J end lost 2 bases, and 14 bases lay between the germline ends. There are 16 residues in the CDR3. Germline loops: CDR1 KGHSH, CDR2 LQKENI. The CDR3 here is CASSPNRALGNQPQHF. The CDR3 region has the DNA TGTGCCAGCTCACCCAACAGGGCTTTGGGCAATCAGCCCCAGCATTTT. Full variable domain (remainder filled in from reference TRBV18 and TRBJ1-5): NAGVMQNPRHLVRRRGQEARLRCSPMKGHSHVYWYRQLPEEGLKFMVYLQKENIIDESGMPKERFSAEFPKEGPSILRIQQVVRGDSAAYFCASSPNRALGNQPQHFGDGTRLSIL.

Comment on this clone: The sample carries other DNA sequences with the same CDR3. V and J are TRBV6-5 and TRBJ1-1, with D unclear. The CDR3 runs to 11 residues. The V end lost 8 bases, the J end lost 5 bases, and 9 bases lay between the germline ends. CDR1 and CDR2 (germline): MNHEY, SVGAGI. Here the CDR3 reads CASRGGTEAFF. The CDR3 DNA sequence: TGTGCCAGCCGGGGAGGGACTGAAGCTTTCTTT.

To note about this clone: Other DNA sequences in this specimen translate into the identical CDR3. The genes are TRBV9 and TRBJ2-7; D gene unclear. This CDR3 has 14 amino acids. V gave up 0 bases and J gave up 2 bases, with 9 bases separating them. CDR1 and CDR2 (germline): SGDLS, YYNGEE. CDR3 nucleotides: TGTGCCAGCAGCGTAGCTGGATCAACCTACGAGCAGTACTTC. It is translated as CASSVAGSTYEQYF.

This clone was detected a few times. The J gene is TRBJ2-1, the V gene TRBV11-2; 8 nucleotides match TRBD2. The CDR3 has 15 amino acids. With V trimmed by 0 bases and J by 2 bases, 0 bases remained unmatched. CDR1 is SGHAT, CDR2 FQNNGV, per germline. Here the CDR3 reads CASSLERGAYNEQFF. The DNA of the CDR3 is TGTGCCAGCAGCTTAGAGCGGGGGGCCTACAATGAGCAGTTCTTC.

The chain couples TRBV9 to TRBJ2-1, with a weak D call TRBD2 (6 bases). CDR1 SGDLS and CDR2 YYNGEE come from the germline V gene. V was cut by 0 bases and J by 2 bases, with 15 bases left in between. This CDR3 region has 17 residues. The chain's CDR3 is CASSVGTNRLPYNEQFF. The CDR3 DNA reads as TGTGCCAGCAGCGTAGGGACTAACCGACTGCCCTACAATGAGCAGTTCTTC.

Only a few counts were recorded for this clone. The CDR3 loop is CASSTDRGHEQFF. The DNA of the CDR3 is TGTGCCAGCAGCACAGACAGGGGGCATGAGCAGTTCTTC. The chain joins TRBV7-2 to TRBJ2-1, with 10 bases matching TRBD1. With V trimmed by 5 bases and J by 8 bases, 3 bases remained unmatched. CDR1 SGHTA and CDR2 FQGNSA come from the germline V gene. CDR3 length: 13 amino acids.

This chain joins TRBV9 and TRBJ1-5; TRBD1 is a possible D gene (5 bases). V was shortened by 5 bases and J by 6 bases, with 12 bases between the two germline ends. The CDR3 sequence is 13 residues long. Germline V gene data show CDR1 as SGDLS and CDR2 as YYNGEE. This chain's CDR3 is CASSRDGGQPQHF. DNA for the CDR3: TGTGCCAGCAGTAGGGATGGGGGTCAGCCCCAGCATTTT. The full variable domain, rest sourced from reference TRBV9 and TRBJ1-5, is DSGVTQTPKHLITATGQRVTLRCSPRSGDLSVYWYQQSLDQGLQFLIQYYNGEERAKGNILERFSAQQFPDLHSELNLSSLELGDSALYFCASSRDGGQPQHFGDGTRLSIL.